This paragraph reports one T cell receptor (beta chain). The trim removed 4 bases at V and 5 bases at J, leaving 6 bases unmatched. The length of the CDR3 is 14 residues. Germline V gives CDR1 WNHNN, CDR2 SYGVQD (reference sequence). This record belongs to a study of blood T cell repertoires in COVID-19. The assay was immunoSEQ multiplex PCR, and TCRdb's table has in-frame clones only and misses some. The sample includes 190,000 or so clones, around 86% of them seen just once. This receptor was identified in a woman younger than 45 with active or convalescent COVID-19. The genes are TRBV10-1 and TRBJ2-7, with 9 positions matching TRBD2. Material: peripheral blood. This chain's CDR3 is CASSGPGLADEQYF. The CDR3 DNA follows: TGCGCCAGCAGTGGGCCGGGACTAGCAGACGAGCAGTACTTC.